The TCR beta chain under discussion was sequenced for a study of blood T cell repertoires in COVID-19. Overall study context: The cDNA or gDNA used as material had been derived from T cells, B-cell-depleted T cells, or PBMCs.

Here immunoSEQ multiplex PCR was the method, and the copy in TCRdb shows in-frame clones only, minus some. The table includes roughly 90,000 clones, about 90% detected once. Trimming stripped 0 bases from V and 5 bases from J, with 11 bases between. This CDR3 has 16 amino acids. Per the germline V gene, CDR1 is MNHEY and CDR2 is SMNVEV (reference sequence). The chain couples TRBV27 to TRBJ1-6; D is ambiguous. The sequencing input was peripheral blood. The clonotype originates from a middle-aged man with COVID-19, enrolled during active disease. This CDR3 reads CASSLSRRWNNSPLHF. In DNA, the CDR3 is TGTGCCAGCAGTTTATCCCGGAGGTGGAATAATTCACCCCTCCACTTT.